What follows are 2 T cell receptor beta chains derived from one specimen sequenced in a study of T-cell reconstitution after alpha-beta-depleted transplantation in children (TCRdb year 2016). The protocol used for the library was PCR. Sequencing was performed on an Illumina HiSeq 2500. To normalize quantification of the TCRbeta repertoire, the TCR libraries were built with molecular barcoding that relied on unique molecular identifiers. TCRdb trimmed the raw reads at Q25, called clones with MiXCR and kept productive beta chains. Each record represents a unique CDR3 protein, reported with the most common genes and DNA among its rows. The sample table contains more than 200,000 distinct CDR3 sequences; only one count was recorded for roughly 23% of them. The ten biggest clones cover more than 2% of the sample. The sample's treatment or condition label, decoded: allogeneic hematopoietic cell transplantation with graft depleted of TCRalphabeta T cells and CD19 B cells.

This specimen consisted of PBMCs, obtained before TCRalphabeta/CD19-depleted stem cell transplant. The receptors here all came from a girl aged 2-10 years with Fanconi anemia, due to receive a stem cell transplant.

The V gene is TRBV6-1, the J gene TRBJ1-2; no reliable D call. The germline gives CDR1 MNHNS, CDR2 SASEGT. V was pared by 4 bases and J by 6 bases, with 9 bases between. This CDR3 is built from 12 residues. Here the CDR3 reads CASSAAGDGYTF. CDR3 nucleotide sequence: TGTGCCAGCAGTGCTGCAGGAGATGGCTACACCTTC.

This clonotype was counted at least ten times. This chain connects TRBV20-1 to TRBJ2-3; no definite D call. Per the germline V gene, CDR1 is DFQATT and CDR2 is SNEGSKA (reference sequence). This CDR3 spans 13 amino acids. V was clipped by 5 bases and J by 4 bases, with 13 bases between them. The CDR3, as DNA: TGCAGTGCTCTTAATAGAGGCCCAGATACGCAGTATTTT. Its protein product is CSALNRGPDTQYF.